The rows below give T cell receptor beta chains drawn from one sample of a study of T-cell memory formation after mild COVID-19. MiXCR, run by TCRdb on the 5' RACE reads, gives a single entry per CDR3 protein. The data contain 140,000 to 150,000 distinct CDR3 sequences, 20% to 25% of them singletons. Input material: PBMCs or a T cell subset sorted from them (not recorded which). Receptors originate from an adult woman who had mild COVID-19 (a few samples of this study predate the infection). Cell type and time point are not known. Each CDR3 is given with its conserved first and last residue. D genes are given only for firm matches. The size field is filled for only some rows; it gives once, few, many or a size class.

TRBV6-5	TRBD1	NA	TRBJ1-2	TGTGCCAGCAGTGCCACCGGGACAGGGGACTATGGCTACACCTTC	CASSATGTGDYGYTF
TRBV24-1	TRBD1	few	TRBJ2-1	TGTGCCACCAGTGACACTCAGGGGGTCCTCTACAATGAGCAGTTCTTC	CATSDTQGVLYNEQFF
TRBV2	TRBD2	few	TRBJ2-5	TGTGCCAGCAGGGTGACTAGCGAAGAGACCCAGTACTTC	CASRVTSEETQYF
TRBV12-3/TRBV12-4	NA	NA	TRBJ2-5	TGTGCCAGCAGCCCTCCCACAGAAGAGACCCAGTACTTC	CASSPPTEETQYF
TRBV9	TRBD2	NA	TRBJ2-7	TGTGCCAGCAGCCCTATAGCGGGGGGCCTCGAGCAGTACTTC	CASSPIAGGLEQYF
TRBV29-1	TRBD1	few	TRBJ1-4	TGCAGCGTTGAAGAAGGGACAGGGATGGGGGAAAAACTGTTTTTT	CSVEEGTGMGEKLFF
TRBV11-2	NA	NA	TRBJ2-3	TGTGCCAGCAGCTTAGAGTATCGACCAGATACGCAGTATTTT	CASSLEYRPDTQYF
TRBV9	NA	few	TRBJ2-2	TGTGCCAGCAGCGTAGCCAAGGGGAACACCGGGGAGCTGTTTTTT	CASSVAKGNTGELFF
TRBV5-1	NA	NA	TRBJ2-7	TGCGCCAGCCAACCATCATGGGGCCCCTCCTACGAGCAGTACTTC	CASQPSWGPSYEQYF
TRBV7-9	NA	NA	TRBJ2-3	TGTGCCAGCAGCTCCACTTATGCCGGACTCCAAACTAGCACAGATACGCAGTATTTT	CASSSTYAGLQTSTDTQYF
TRBV29-1	NA	NA	TRBJ2-7	TGCAGCGTTGTTGGGCAGGAGTACGAGCAGTACTTC	CSVVGQEYEQYF
TRBV7-9	TRBD2	few	TRBJ2-1	TGTGCCAGCAGCTTAGCGGCGGGAGGACACAATGAGCAGTTCTTC	CASSLAAGGHNEQFF
TRBV2	NA	few	TRBJ2-3	TGTGCCAGCAGTGACGACAACCGGGACGCCACAGATACGCAGTATTTT	CASSDDNRDATDTQYF
TRBV2	TRBD1	NA	TRBJ2-1	TGTGCCAGCAGTCCCTTCCTGGGACAGGGCTACAATGAGCAGTTCTTC	CASSPFLGQGYNEQFF
TRBV6-2/TRBV6-3	NA	NA	TRBJ1-2	TGTGCCAGCAGTTACCCCGGCACCTATGGCTACACCTTC	CASSYPGTYGYTF
TRBV27	NA	many	TRBJ2-7	TGTGCCAGCCCCCAACCTCGAGGGGAGCAGTACTTC	CASPQPRGEQYF
TRBV4-1	TRBD1	few	TRBJ2-7	TGCGCCAGCAGCCAAGTGGGACAGGGTTTCTACGAGCAGTACTTC	CASSQVGQGFYEQYF
TRBV20-1	TRBD1	NA	TRBJ2-1	TGCAGTGCACTACCGGGACAGGGGTCCTACAATGAGCAGTTCTTC	CSALPGQGSYNEQFF
TRBV4-2	NA	NA	TRBJ2-5	TGTGCCAGCAGCCAAGAAGCAGAGTTCCAAGAGACCCAGTACTTC	CASSQEAEFQETQYF
TRBV7-9	NA	few	TRBJ1-1	TGTGCCAGCAGCGCATCGGTGAACACTGAAGCTTTCTTT	CASSASVNTEAFF
TRBV5-1	TRBD1	NA	TRBJ1-4	TGCGCCAGCAGCTGGGACAGGGTCGGTGAAAAACTGTTTTTT	CASSWDRVGEKLFF
TRBV6-2/TRBV6-3	TRBD1	NA	TRBJ1-1	TGTGCCAGCAGTTTTGGACAGGGGGCGCACACTGAAGCTTTCTTT	CASSFGQGAHTEAFF
TRBV5-1	TRBD1	NA	TRBJ2-1	TGCGCCAGCGACCCGGGACAGCCTTACAATGAGCAGTTCTTC	CASDPGQPYNEQFF
TRBV7-3	NA	few	TRBJ2-3	TGTGCCAGCAGCCCCTCCGAAGCGGATACGCAGTATTTT	CASSPSEADTQYF
TRBV29-1	NA	NA	TRBJ2-7	TGCAGCGTTGTGGGGGCCGGAGACGAGCAGTACTTC	CSVVGAGDEQYF
TRBV7-9	NA	NA	TRBJ2-5	TGTGCCAGCAGTCGCCTGGGCTACCAAGAGACCCAGTACTTC	CASSRLGYQETQYF